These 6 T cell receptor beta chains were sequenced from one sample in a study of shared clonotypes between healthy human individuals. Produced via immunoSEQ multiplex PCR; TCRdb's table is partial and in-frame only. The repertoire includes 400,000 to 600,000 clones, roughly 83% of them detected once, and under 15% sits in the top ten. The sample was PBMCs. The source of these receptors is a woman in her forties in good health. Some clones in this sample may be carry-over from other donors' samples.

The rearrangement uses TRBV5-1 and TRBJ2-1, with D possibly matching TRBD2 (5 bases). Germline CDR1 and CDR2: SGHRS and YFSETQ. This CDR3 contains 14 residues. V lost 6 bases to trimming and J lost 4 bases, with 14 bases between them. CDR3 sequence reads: CASKAADSYNEQFF. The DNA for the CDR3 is TGCGCCAGCAAGGCAGCGGACTCTTACAATGAGCAGTTCTTC. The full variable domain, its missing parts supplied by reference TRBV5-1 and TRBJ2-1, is KAGVTQTPRYLIKTRGQQVTLSCSPISGHRSVSWYQQTPGQGLQFLFEYFSETQRNKGNFPGRFSGRQFSNSRSEMNVSTLELGDSALYLCASKAADSYNEQFFGPGTRLTVL.

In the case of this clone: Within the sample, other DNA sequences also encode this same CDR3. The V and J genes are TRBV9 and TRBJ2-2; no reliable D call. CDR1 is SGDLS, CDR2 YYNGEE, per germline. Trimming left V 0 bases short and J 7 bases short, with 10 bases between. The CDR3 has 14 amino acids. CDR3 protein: CASSVEGSHGELFF. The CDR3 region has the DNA TGTGCCAGCAGCGTAGAGGGCTCCCACGGGGAGCTGTTTTTT.

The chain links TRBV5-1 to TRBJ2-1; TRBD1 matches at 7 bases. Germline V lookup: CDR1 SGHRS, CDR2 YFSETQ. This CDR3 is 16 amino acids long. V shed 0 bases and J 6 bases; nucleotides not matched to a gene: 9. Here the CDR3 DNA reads TGCGCCAGCAGCTTGGGGATAGGGGGCCAGGGCAATGAGCAGTTCTTC. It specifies CASSLGIGGQGNEQFF.

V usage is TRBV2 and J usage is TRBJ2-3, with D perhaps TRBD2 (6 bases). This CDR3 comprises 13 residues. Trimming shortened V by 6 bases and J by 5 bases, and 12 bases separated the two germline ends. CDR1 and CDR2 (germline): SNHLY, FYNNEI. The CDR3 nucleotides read TGTGCCAGCAGGAGCGGGTTTGGAGATACGCAGTATTTT. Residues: CASRSGFGDTQYF.

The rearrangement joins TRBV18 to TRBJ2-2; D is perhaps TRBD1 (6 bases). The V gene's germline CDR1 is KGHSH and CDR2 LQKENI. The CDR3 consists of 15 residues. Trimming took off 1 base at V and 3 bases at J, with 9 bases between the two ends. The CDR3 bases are TGTGCCAGCTCACCACTCCAGGGGTACACCGGGGAGCTGTTTTTT. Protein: CASSPLQGYTGELFF.

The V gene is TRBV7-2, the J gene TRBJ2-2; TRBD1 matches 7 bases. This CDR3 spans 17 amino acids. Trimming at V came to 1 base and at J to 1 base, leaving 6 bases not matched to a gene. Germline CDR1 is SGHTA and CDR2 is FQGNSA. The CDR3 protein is CASSLDPGTVNTGELFF. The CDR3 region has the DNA TGTGCCAGCAGCTTAGACCCCGGGACAGTGAACACCGGGGAGCTGTTTTTT.